The 5 T cell receptor beta chains below all came from one sample that was sequenced in a study of T-cell memory formation after mild COVID-19. MiXCR was run by TCRdb on the 5' RACE reads, yielding one entry per CDR3 protein. This table has 400,000 to 550,000 distinct CDR3 sequences, around 27% appearing once. The sample was PBMCs or a T cell subset sorted from them (not recorded which). These receptors were obtained from an adult woman who had mild COVID-19 (a few samples of this study predate the infection). Cell type and time point are not known.

This clonotype showed up many times. The junction departs from the called germline gene at one end, perhaps through a read error. The J gene is TRBJ2-1, the V gene TRBV5-1; 7 nucleotides align to TRBD2. This CDR3 spans 13 amino acids. CDR1 is SGHRS and CDR2 is YFSETQ in the germline V gene. The CDR3 loop is CASSLDVGGPRIF. The CDR3 coding sequence is TGCGCCAGCAGCTTGGACGTGGGAGGGCCCCGAATCTTC.

This clonotype was counted between two and nine times. The chain couples TRBV6-5 to TRBJ1-2; D gene uncertain. Germline lookup yields CDR1 MNHEY and CDR2 SVGAGI. V was shortened by 3 bases and J by 4 bases, with 15 bases between the two germline ends. The CDR3 is 15 amino acids. The CDR3 spells CASSYIGSTSYGYTF. The CDR3 DNA is TGTGCCAGCAGTTATATTGGGTCTACGAGCTATGGCTACACCTTC.

This clonotype was seen a few times. The V gene is TRBV7-9, the J gene TRBJ2-7; 10 bases align to TRBD2. The J segment lost 1 base and the V segment lost 1 base, leaving 7 bases of the junction unmatched. In germline, CDR1 is SEHNR, CDR2 FQNEAQ (reference sequence). This CDR3 spans 17 amino acids. The CDR3 DNA sequence: TGTGCCAGCAGCTTAGTTAGCGGGAGGCGCTTATCCTACGAGCAGTACTTC. It yields the protein CASSLVSGRRLSYEQYF.

The chain recombines TRBV5-1 with TRBJ2-1, with 8 bases matching TRBD2. V dropped 4 bases and J dropped 3; count of bases not matched to a gene: 3. The CDR3 runs to 14 residues. CDR1 is SGHRS, CDR2 YFSETQ, per germline. Here the CDR3 DNA reads TGCGCCAGCAGCGTTAGCGGGGTCTACAATGAGCAGTTCTTC. This codes for CASSVSGVYNEQFF. Variable domain in full (rest from reference TRBV5-1 and TRBJ2-1): KAGVTQTPRYLIKTRGQQVTLSCSPISGHRSVSWYQQTPGQGLQFLFEYFSETQRNKGNFPGRFSGRQFSNSRSEMNVSTLELGDSALYLCASSVSGVYNEQFFGPGTRLTVL.

The chain uses TRBV5-1 and TRBJ2-1; the D gene is possibly TRBD1 (5 bases). Germline CDR1 reads SGHRS; CDR2 reads YFSETQ. The V and J ends lost 2 bases and 7 bases respectively, with 10 bases between them. CDR3 length equals 13 residues. CDR3: CASSFPRDNEQFF. CDR3 DNA: TGCGCCAGCAGCTTCCCCAGGGATAATGAGCAGTTCTTC.